Given below is one T cell receptor beta chain in context. What it binds is not known. V was pared by 8 bases and J by 2 bases, with 13 bases between. Germline V gene data show CDR1 as MNHEY and CDR2 as SMNVEV (reference sequence). The CDR3 runs 13 residues. The data are from a study of cytomegalovirus exposure and HLA in healthy donors. Findings and limits, study-wide: Diagnosis of cytomegalovirus status made by the classifier reportedly showed high specificity and sensitivity. Cytomegalovirus association was assigned to more than 150 TCR beta chains. An analysis done earlier found most TCR beta V segments productive about 90% or about 30% of the time. Looking again later, the authors saw that most CMV-associated TCR beta chains seemed HLA-restricted.

Both 60 Vbeta primers and 13 Jbeta primers went into the PCR. The data were produced by immunoSEQ multiplex PCR, yet TCRdb's version contains in-frame clones alone and is incomplete. The table has over 150,000 clones, roughly 80% seen once. V is TRBV27 and J is TRBJ2-7; TRBD2 is a possible D gene (5 bases). Sequencing input: PBMCs. This receptor was taken from a woman between 45 and 60 years old in good health and CMV-seronegative. The chain's CDR3 is CASSFRSAYEQYF. CDR3 sequence (DNA): TGTGCCAGCTCCTTCCGTAGCGCCTACGAGCAGTACTTC.